The rows below give T cell receptor beta chains drawn from one sample of a study of glioma-infiltrating T cells. TCRdb passed the multiplex PCR reads through MiXCR, listing each CDR3 protein once. Of fewer than 200,000 distinct CDR3 sequences in the sample, about 31% were seen once. The sample consisted of glioma tissue, nonneoplastic brain tissue, or PBMCs (not recorded which). These receptors were obtained from a human donor with low-grade glioma or glioblastoma, undergoing nonglioma brain surgery, or in good health (not recorded which). Each CDR3 is given with its conserved first and last residue. D genes are given only for firm matches. Part of the rows lack a size; the others show once, few, many or a class for expanded clones.

TRBD1	TRBV6-1	.	TRBJ2-5	CAISESDRARFGEQYF	TGTGCCATCAGTGAGTCGGACAGGGCCCGATTCGGGGAGCAGTACTTC
.	TRBV19	.	TRBJ1-2	CASSPGGYWDGYTF	TGTGCCAGTAGCCCGGGGGGGTACTGGGATGGCTACACCTTC
.	TRBV7-9	.	TRBJ2-1	CASSTLADTTYNEQFF	TGTGCCAGCAGCACGTTAGCGGATACTACCTACAATGAGCAGTTCTTC
TRBD1	TRBV25-1	many	TRBJ2-3	CASSEPTRDRSLDTQYF	TGTGCCAGCAGTGAACCCACCCGGGACAGGAGTCTGGATACGCAGTATTTT
TRBD2	TRBV4-3	many	TRBJ2-1	CASSQQRERNEQFF	TGCGCCAGCAGCCAACAGCGGGAGCGCAATGAGCAGTTCTTC
.	TRBV2	.	TRBJ1-5	CASSLGGDQPRHF	TGTGCCAGCAGTCTTGGTGGGGACCAGCCCAGGCATTTT
.	TRBV3-1	.	TRBJ2-1	CASSPRDRNEQSF	TGTGCCAGCAGCCCCCGGGACCGTAATGAGCAGTCCTTC
.	TRBV7-2	.	TRBJ2-3	CASSFYICSARLLQPDTQYF	.
.	TRBV30	.	TRBJ2-3	CAWSVGRGPRNTQYF	TGTGCCTGGAGTGTAGGGAGAGGTCCCAGGAATACGCAGTATTTT
.	TRBV5-4	.	TRBJ2-7	CASSFNSRYQYF	TGTGCCAGCAGTTTCAATTCTCGGTATCAGTACTTC
.	TRBV28	.	TRBJ2-7	CASSSLYSARRVYEQYF	TGTGCCAGCAGTTCTCTTTATTCGGCCCGAAGGGTGTACGAGCAGTACTTC
.	TRBV4-3	.	TRBJ1-6	CASSPLGGWDSPLHF	TGCGCCAGCAGCCCCCTTGGGGGTTGGGATTCACCCCTCCACTTT
.	TRBV2	few	TRBJ2-5	CASSEEQALGETQYF	TGTGCCAGCAGTGAGGAACAGGCTCTAGGAGAGACCCAGTACTTC
TRBD1	TRBV6-6	.	TRBJ2-7	CASSYSTGTGGTYEQYF	TGTGCCAGCAGTTACTCAACTGGGACAGGGGGAACCTACGAGCAGTACTTC
TRBD1	TRBV4-3	once	TRBJ1-2	CASSQKRLSPGQPPNTF	TGCGCCAGCAGCCAAAAAAGATTGTCGCCGGGACAGCCACCGAACACCTTC
TRBD2	TRBV7-2	many	TRBJ2-1	CASSTPALAGSYNEQFF	TGTGCCAGCAGCACTCCAGCCTTAGCGGGCTCCTACAATGAGCAGTTCTTC
.	TRBV6-6	.	TRBJ1-5	CARSPFSDTFNQPQHF	TGTGCCAGAAGTCCATTTTCGGACACCTTCAATCAGCCACAGCATTTT
TRBD2	TRBV6-2/TRBV6-3	many	TRBJ2-7	CASTLGLAGVYEQYF	TGTGCCAGCACCCTGGGGCTAGCGGGAGTGTACGAGCAGTACTTC
.	TRBV4-2	few	TRBJ2-7	CASSQDSATYEQYF	TGTGCCAGCAGCCAAGACTCAGCTACCTACGAGCAGTACTTC
TRBD2	TRBV3-1	.	TRBJ2-2	CASSQWAGGSGELFF	TGTGCCAGCAGCCAATGGGCGGGAGGGTCCGGGGAGCTGTTTTTT
.	TRBV27	many	TRBJ1-2	CASSSGAGDQRGGYTF	TGTGCCAGCAGTTCCGGCGCTGGGGACCAACGGGGTGGCTACACCTTC
TRBD1	TRBV6-2/TRBV6-3	many	TRBJ2-1	CASSFETGGAWSYNEQFF	TGTGCCAGCAGTTTCGAGACAGGGGGCGCGTGGTCCTACAATGAGCAGTTCTTC
.	TRBV10-3	.	TRBJ1-5	CAISEFTSNQPQHF	TGTGCCATCAGTGAATTTACCAGCAATCAGCCCCAGCATTTT
.	TRBV4-2	many	TRBJ1-3	CASSQEFTDSGNTIYF	TGTGCCAGCAGCCAAGAGTTTACAGACTCTGGAAACACCATATATTTT
.	TRBV6-6	many	TRBJ2-1	CASSYAAGGYNEQFF	TGTGCCAGCAGTTACGCGGCCGGGGGTTACAATGAGCAGTTCTTC
TRBD1	TRBV7-9	many	TRBJ2-1	CASSPTTGSLYNEQFF	TGTGCCAGCAGCCCAACGACAGGGTCCCTCTACAATGAGCAGTTCTTC
.	TRBV7-2	few	TRBJ2-7	CASSFGREPYYEQYF	TGTGCCAGCAGCTTTGGACGGGAGCCATACTACGAGCAGTACTTC
TRBD2	TRBV19	many	TRBJ2-1	CASSIKAGGWRQFF	TGTGCCAGTAGTATAAAAGCGGGAGGGTGGAGGCAGTTCTTC
.	TRBV3-1	few	TRBJ2-2	CASSRSERGETGELFF	TGTGCCAGCAGCCGCTCCGAAAGGGGAGAAACCGGGGAGCTGTTTTTT
.	TRBV27	many	TRBJ2-3	CASTEAWSTDTQYF	TGTGCCAGCACGGAAGCGTGGAGCACAGATACGCAGTATTTT
TRBD2	TRBV7-8	.	TRBJ2-7	CASSLDSASGSYKQYF	TGTGCCAGCAGCTTAGATTCGGCTAGCGGGAGCTACAAGCAGTACTTC
.	TRBV20-1	many	TRBJ2-7	CSLLGFGDEQYF	TGCAGTTTATTGGGATTCGGCGACGAGCAGTACTTC
.	TRBV6-1	many	TRBJ1-1	CASSLGDVNTEAFF	TGTGCCAGCAGTCTAGGGGATGTGAACACTGAAGCTTTCTTT
.	TRBV4-3	.	TRBJ2-6	CASSHPSDRTVSGANVLTF	TGCGCCAGCAGCCATCCCTCCGACAGAACTGTCTCTGGGGCCAACGTCCTGACTTTC
TRBD1	TRBV4-2	.	TRBJ2-5	CASSPGQGVLVGETQYF	TGTGCCAGCAGCCCGGGACAGGGTGTACTCGTGGGAGAGACCCAGTACTTC
.	TRBV20-1	.	TRBJ2-3	CSARRAGRTDTRYF	TGCAGTGCTAGGAGGGCAGGGAGGACAGATACGCGGTATTTT